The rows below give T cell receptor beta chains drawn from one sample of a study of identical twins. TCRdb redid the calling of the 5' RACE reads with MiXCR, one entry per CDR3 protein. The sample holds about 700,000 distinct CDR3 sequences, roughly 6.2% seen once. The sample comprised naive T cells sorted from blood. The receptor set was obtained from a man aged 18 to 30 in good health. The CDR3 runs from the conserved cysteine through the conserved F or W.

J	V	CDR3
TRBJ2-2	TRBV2	CASSADRGPTGELFF
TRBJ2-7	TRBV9	CADSGVRYEQYF
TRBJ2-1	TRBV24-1	CATSESVGGPGEQFF
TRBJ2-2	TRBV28	CASSSTTTGELFF
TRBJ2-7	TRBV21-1	CASSGTGSNYEQYF
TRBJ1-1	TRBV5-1	CASSLSQGGVTEAFF
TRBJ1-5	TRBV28	CASSFGQGNNQPQHF
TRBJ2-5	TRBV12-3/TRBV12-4	CASSQTGPMETQYF
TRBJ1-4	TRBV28	CASSSHYVGNEKLFF
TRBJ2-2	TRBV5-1	CASVLGDGTGELFF
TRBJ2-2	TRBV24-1	CATAQTTNTGELFF
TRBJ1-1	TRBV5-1	CASSLAGRHTEAFF
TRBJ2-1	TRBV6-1	CASRRLAGEGNEQFF
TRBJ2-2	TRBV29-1	CSALRGELFF
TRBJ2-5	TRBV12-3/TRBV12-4	CASSHPGAETQYF
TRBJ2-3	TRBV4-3	CASSRQGLAATDTQYF
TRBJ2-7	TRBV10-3	CAISGTEYEQYF
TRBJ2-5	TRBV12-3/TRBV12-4	CAIRLAGKETQYF
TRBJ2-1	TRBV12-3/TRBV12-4	CASSSTDRLPYNEQFF
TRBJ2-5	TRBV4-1	CASSQEGGMGETQYF
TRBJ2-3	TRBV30	CAWAAGTDTQYF
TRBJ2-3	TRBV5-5	CASSLSGFMAQGTQYF
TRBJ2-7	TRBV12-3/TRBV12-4	CASSRGRMDEQYF
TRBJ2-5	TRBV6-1	CAKQQGPQETQYF
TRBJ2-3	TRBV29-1	CSVTGGGTDTQYF
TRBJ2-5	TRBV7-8	CASSFWIQETQYF
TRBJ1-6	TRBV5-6	CASSSTRLNSPLHF
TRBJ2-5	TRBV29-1	CSVGGLFQETQYF
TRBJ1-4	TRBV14	CASNEKLFF
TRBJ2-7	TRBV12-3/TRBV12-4	CASKGLAGEQYF
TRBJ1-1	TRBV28	CASRPGGTEAFF
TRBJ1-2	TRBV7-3	CASSTTGEGYGYTF
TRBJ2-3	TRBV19	CASSIPRSSGRSSDTQYF
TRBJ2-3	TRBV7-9	CASSPDGSFTDTQYF
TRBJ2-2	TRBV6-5	CASTGTAGELFF
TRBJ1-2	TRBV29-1	CSVDEGYYGYTF
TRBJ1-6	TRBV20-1	CSARRDLGPHHNSPLHF
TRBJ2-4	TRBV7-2	CASSPVLALAKNIQYF
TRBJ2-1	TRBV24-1	CATSDLGGNRALSEQFF
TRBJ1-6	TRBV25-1	CASSVGGQNNSPLHF
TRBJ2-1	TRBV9	CASSVAGTSGTPMDEQFF
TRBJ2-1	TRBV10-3	CASRDTDLNEQFF
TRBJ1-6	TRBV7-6	CASSPKTAGGSPLHF
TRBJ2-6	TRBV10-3	CAIRGSGTSGANVLTF
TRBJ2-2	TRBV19	CASRIPESAFGTGELFF
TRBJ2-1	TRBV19	CASSIDKLHSYNEQFF
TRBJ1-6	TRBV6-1	CASTPRQGAGSPLHF
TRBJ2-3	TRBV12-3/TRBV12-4	CASSFRPVGDTQYF
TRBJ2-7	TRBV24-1	CATSDRGPPYEQYF
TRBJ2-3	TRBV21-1	CASRDELRDTQYF
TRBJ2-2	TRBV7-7	CASSLGERRGELFF
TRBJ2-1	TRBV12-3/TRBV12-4	CATLTSGGDPQFF
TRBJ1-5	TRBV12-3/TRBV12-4	CASSPPRGYQPQHF
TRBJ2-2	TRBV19	CATRMTGSTGELFF
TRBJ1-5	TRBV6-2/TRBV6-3	CASRAGTGSYSNQPQHF